This is a list of T cell receptor beta chains from one sample in a study of siplizumab effects on memory and regulatory T cells. Assay used: immunoSEQ multiplex PCR; TCRdb lists only in-frame clones, some missing. Seen here are 98,000 or so clones, over 85% observed once, and the top ten hold 0.55% to 0.7%. The source material was Tregs sorted from blood. All receptors come from a human donor in good health. The CDR3 runs from the conserved cysteine through the conserved F or W. The D gene is left open where the match is weak. Clone size is stated in some rows and not others, as once, few, many or a class when expanded.

V gene	clone size	J gene	D gene	CDR3 DNA	CDR3 protein
TRBV6-6	-	TRBJ1-1	TRBD1	TGTGCCAGCAGGGGGGGACAGGGGAGTGCTTTCTTT	CASRGGQGSAFF
TRBV6-5	-	TRBJ2-3	-	TGTGCCAGCAGTTCCCAAGGGGGGCAGGCCCCGAATACGCAGTATTTT	CASSSQGGQAPNTQYF
TRBV5-5	-	TRBJ1-1	-	TGTGCCAGCAGCTTGGATCTATTAAGGGACACTGAAGCTTTCTTT	CASSLDLLRDTEAFF
TRBV25-1	-	TRBJ1-4	-	TGTGCCAGCAGTGAGGGGGGACTGCTTAATGAAAAACTGTTTTTT	CASSEGGLLNEKLFF
TRBV9	-	TRBJ2-1	-	TGTGCCAGCAGCGGAGGGACTTTAGCGGACAATGAGCAGTTCTTC	CASSGGTLADNEQFF
TRBV11-3	-	TRBJ1-2	TRBD1	TGTGCCAGCAGTCCCGGACAGGGCACGGGCTACACCTTC	CASSPGQGTGYTF
TRBV6-5	once	TRBJ1-2	-	TGTGCCAGCAGCAGGGTTTCTGGCTACACCTTC	CASSRVSGYTF
TRBV6-5	-	TRBJ1-2	-	TGTGCCAGCAGCAACTGGGACGGCCACTATGGCTACACCTTC	CASSNWDGHYGYTF
TRBV5-1	-	TRBJ2-1	TRBD2	TGCGCCAGCAAGCGGGAGCCGGGCGGGAATGAGCAGTTCTTC	CASKREPGGNEQFF
TRBV5-1	-	TRBJ2-1	-	TGCGCCAGCAGCTTGGTGCGGGGCGCAGCCGATGAGCAGTTCTTC	CASSLVRGAADEQFF
TRBV11-1	-	TRBJ2-3	-	TGTGCCAGCAGCTTAGCGGCGACTAGGCCCTCCACAGATACGCAGTATTTT	CASSLAATRPSTDTQYF
TRBV25-1	-	TRBJ1-1	-	TGTGCCAGCAGTGCCAGGCGGAACACTGAAGCTTTCTTT	CASSARRNTEAFF
TRBV6-5	-	TRBJ1-1	-	TGTGCCAGCAGTCCTCCCCTTAAGACTGAAGCTTTCTTT	CASSPPLKTEAFF
TRBV6-5	-	TRBJ1-2	-	TGTGCCAGCAGGGGGGATTCTGGCTACACCTTC	CASRGDSGYTF
TRBV6-5	-	TRBJ1-5	TRBD1	TGTGCCAGCGTAGTAGGAACAGGGGGCGCCCAGCATTTT	CASVVGTGGAQHF
TRBV7-2	-	TRBJ2-1	TRBD2	TGTGCCAGCAGCTTCTACGGACTAGCGTCGTACAATGAGCAGTTCTTC	CASSFYGLASYNEQFF
TRBV15	-	TRBJ2-1	TRBD2	TGTGCCACCAGCAACCTAGCGGGAGTTTACAATGAGCAGTTCTTC	CATSNLAGVYNEQFF
TRBV20-1	-	TRBJ2-1	TRBD2	TGCAGTATCGGGACTCGCGGGGGTCAGTTCTTC	CSIGTRGGQFF
TRBV19	-	TRBJ1-1	-	TGTGCCAGTAGTATAGGGCGGGGAATGAACACTGAAGCTTTCTTT	CASSIGRGMNTEAFF
TRBV19	once	TRBJ2-3	-	TGTGCCAGTAGTATACTACAGGGAACAGATACGCAGTATTTT	CASSILQGTDTQYF
TRBV5-8	-	TRBJ1-4	-	TGTGCCAGTATCGTCGGTTTAGGGGAAAAACTGTTTTTT	CASIVGLGEKLFF
TRBV4-2	-	TRBJ1-1	-	TGTGCCAGCAGCCATCTGGAGGGATACACTGAAGCTTTCTTT	CASSHLEGYTEAFF
TRBV27	-	TRBJ2-2	TRBD1	TGTGCCAGCAGTCCCCGACCGACAGGGGCGCCCGGGTTGATCACCGGGGAGCTGTTTTTT	CASSPRPTGAPGLITGELFF
TRBV5-5	-	TRBJ1-1	-	TGTGCCAGCAGCTTATGGGCCATGAACACTGAAGCTTTCTTT	CASSLWAMNTEAFF
TRBV18	-	TRBJ1-1	-	TGTGCCAGCTCACCGAACGCGGGAGGGTACACTGAAGCTTTCTTT	CASSPNAGGYTEAFF
TRBV11-2	-	TRBJ1-2	-	TGTGCCAGCAGCTTATTCGGTGGGGGCCGGCTGTATGGCTACACCTTC	CASSLFGGGRLYGYTF
TRBV6-6	-	TRBJ2-7	-	TGTGCCAGCAGCAAGGCTGGGGTTGGCGAGCAGTACTTC	CASSKAGVGEQYF
TRBV6-6	-	TRBJ1-1	TRBD1	TGTGCCAGCAGTATACGGACAGGGGGGGGCACTGAAGCTTTCTTT	CASSIRTGGGTEAFF
TRBV9	-	TRBJ2-7	-	TGTGCCAGCAGCGTATCTGTCAGGGGATCCCCCTACGAGCAGTACTTC	CASSVSVRGSPYEQYF
TRBV29-1	-	TRBJ1-2	-	TGCAGCACGGACAGCGCTCCCTCTCACTATGGCTACACCTTC	CSTDSAPSHYGYTF
TRBV6-5	-	TRBJ2-2	-	TGTGCCAGCAGGAATCAGGGGACCGGGGAGCTGTTTTTT	CASRNQGTGELFF
TRBV7-8	-	TRBJ2-7	TRBD1	TGTGCCAGCAGTCGGACAGGGCTCGAGCAGTACTTC	CASSRTGLEQYF
TRBV5-4	-	TRBJ1-1	-	TGTGCCAGCAGCCCCCGAGTTGGGAACACTGAAGCTTTCTTT	CASSPRVGNTEAFF
TRBV2	-	TRBJ2-7	-	TGTGCCAGCAAACGGACAGCCCAGCAGCAGTACTTC	CASKRTAQQQYF
TRBV5-6	-	TRBJ1-2	-	TGTGCCAGCAGCTTGGGAGTCCGTAACTATGGCTACACCTTC	CASSLGVRNYGYTF